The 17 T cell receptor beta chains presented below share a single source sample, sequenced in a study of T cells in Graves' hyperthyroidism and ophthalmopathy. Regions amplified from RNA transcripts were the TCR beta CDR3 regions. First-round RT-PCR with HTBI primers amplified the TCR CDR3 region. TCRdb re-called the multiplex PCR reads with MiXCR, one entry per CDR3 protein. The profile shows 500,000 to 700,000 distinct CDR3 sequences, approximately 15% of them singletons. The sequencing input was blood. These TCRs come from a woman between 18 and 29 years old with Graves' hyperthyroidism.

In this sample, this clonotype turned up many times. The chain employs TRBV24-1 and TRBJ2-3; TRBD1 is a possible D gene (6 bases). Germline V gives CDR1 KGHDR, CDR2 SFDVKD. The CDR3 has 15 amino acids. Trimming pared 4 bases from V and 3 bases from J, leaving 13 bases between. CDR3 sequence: CATSDRGKGTDTQYF. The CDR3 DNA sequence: TGTGCCACCAGTGACAGGGGCAAGGGAACAGATACGCAGTATTTT.

The DNA for the CDR3 is TGTGCCTACTCGAACAGGGGGAACTATGGCTACACCTTC. Protein: CAYSNRGNYGYTF. The chain uses TRBV30 and TRBJ1-2, with 8 bases identical to TRBD1. V shed 7 bases, J shed 2 bases, and the junction held 6 bases outside the gene matches. CDR3 length: 13 residues. From germline, CDR1 is GTSNPN and CDR2 SVGIG (reference sequence).

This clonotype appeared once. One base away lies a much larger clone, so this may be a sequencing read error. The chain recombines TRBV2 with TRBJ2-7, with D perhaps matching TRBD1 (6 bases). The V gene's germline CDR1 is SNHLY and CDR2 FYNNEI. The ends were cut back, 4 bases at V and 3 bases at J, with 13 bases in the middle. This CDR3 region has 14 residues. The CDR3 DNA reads TGTGCCAGCAGTGCGAGGGGGTTGGACTACGAGCAGTACTTC. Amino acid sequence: CASSARGLDYEQYF.

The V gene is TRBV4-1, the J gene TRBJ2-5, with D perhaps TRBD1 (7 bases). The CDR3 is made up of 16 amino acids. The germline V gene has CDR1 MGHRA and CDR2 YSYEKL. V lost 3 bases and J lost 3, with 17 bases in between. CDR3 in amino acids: CASSQPSQGRKETQYF. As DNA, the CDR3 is TGCGCCAGCAGCCAGCCCTCACAGGGGAGGAAAGAGACCCAGTACTTC.

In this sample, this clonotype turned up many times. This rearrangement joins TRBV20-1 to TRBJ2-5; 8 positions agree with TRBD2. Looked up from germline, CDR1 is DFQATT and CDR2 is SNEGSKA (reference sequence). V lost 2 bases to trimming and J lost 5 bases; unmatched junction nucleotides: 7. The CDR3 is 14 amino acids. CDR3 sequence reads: CSARSGGVMETQYF. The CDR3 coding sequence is TGCAGTGCTAGATCCGGGGGGGTCATGGAGACCCAGTACTTC.

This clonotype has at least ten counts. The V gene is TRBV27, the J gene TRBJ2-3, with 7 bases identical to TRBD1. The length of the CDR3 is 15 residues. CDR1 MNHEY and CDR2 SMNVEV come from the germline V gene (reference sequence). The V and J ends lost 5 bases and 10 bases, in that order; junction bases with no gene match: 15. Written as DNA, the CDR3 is TGTGCCAGCAGTCTCACCGGGACAGTCGGCGTTTCGCAGTATTTT. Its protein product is CASSLTGTVGVSQYF.

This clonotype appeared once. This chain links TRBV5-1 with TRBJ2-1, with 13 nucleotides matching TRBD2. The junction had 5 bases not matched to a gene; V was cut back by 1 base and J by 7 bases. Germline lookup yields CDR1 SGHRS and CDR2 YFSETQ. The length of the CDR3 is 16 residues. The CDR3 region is CASSLTKTSGRNEQFF. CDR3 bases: TGCGCCAGCAGCTTGACGAAGACTAGCGGGAGGAATGAGCAGTTCTTC. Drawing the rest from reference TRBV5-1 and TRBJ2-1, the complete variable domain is KAGVTQTPRYLIKTRGQQVTLSCSPISGHRSVSWYQQTPGQGLQFLFEYFSETQRNKGNFPGRFSGRQFSNSRSEMNVSTLELGDSALYLCASSLTKTSGRNEQFFGPGTRLTVL.

As DNA, the CDR3 is TGTGCCAGCAGCCCCCAGGGGACGGGTGAAGCTTTCTTT. Its translation is CASSPQGTGEAFF. The chain couples TRBV3-1 to TRBJ1-1, with D perhaps TRBD1 (6 bases). With 4 bases removed from V and 7 bases from J, the gap between germline ends came to 13 bases. The CDR3 loop spans 13 amino acids. CDR1 and CDR2 from the germline V gene are LGHDT and YNNKEL (reference sequence).

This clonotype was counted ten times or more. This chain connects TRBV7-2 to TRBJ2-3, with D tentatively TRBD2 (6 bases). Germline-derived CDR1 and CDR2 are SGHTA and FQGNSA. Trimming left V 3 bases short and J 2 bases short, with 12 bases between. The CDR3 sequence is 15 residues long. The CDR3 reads CASSFAGPPTDTQYF. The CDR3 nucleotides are TGTGCCAGCAGCTTCGCGGGACCGCCCACAGATACGCAGTATTTT. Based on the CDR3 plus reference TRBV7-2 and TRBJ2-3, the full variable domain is GAGVSQSPSNKVTEKGKDVELRCDPISGHTALYWYRQSLGQGLEFLIYFQGNSAPDKSGLPSDRFSAERTGGSVSTLTIQRTQQEDSAVYLCASSFAGPPTDTQYFGPGTRLTVL.

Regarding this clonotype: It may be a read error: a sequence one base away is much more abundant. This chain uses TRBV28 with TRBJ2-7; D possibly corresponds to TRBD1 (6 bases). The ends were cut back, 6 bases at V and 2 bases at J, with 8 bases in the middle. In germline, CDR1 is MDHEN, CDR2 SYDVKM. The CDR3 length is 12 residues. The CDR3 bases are TGTGCCAGCAGATACAGGGCCTACGAGCAGTACTTC. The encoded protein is CASRYRAYEQYF.

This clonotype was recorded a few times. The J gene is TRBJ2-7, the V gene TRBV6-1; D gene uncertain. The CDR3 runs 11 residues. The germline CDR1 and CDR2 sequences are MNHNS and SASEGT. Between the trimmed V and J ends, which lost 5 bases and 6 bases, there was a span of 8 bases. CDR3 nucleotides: TGTGCCAGCAGTATGGGTGCCGAGCAGTACTTC. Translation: CASSMGAEQYF.

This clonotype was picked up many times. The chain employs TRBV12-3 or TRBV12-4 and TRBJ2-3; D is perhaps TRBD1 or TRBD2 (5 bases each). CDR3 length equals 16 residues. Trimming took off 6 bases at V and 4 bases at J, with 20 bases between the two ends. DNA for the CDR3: TGTGCCAGCAGAAACTGGAACGGAAGAGGGGCAGATACGCAGTATTTT. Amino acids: CASRNWNGRGADTQYF.

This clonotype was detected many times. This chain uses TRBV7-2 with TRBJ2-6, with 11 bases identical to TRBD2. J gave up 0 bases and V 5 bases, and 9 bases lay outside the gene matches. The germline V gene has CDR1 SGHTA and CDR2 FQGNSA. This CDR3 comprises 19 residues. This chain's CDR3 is CASSQHLAGGPSGANVLTF. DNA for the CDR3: TGTGCCAGCAGCCAACACCTAGCGGGGGGTCCCTCTGGGGCCAACGTCCTGACTTTC.

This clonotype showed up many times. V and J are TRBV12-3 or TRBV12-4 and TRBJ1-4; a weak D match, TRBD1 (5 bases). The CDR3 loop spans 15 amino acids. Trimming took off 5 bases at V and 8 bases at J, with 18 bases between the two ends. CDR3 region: CASSVAGTWGEKLFF. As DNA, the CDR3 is TGTGCCAGCAGTGTCGCCGGGACCTGGGGGGAAAAACTGTTTTTT.

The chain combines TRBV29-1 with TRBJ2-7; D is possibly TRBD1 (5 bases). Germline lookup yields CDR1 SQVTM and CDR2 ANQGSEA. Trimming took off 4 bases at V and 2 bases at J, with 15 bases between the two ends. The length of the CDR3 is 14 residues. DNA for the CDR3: TGCAGCGTTGCCCTGGCCGACAGTCCCTACGAGCAGTACTTC. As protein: CSVALADSPYEQYF.

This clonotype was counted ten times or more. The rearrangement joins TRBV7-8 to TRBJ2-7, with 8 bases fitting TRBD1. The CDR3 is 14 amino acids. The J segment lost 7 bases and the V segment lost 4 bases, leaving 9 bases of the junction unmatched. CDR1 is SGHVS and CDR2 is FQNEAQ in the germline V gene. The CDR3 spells CASSSGRGLREQYF. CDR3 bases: TGTGCCAGCAGCTCCGGCAGGGGGCTGAGGGAGCAGTACTTC. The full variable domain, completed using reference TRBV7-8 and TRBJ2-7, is GAGVSQSPRYKVAKRGQDVALRCDPISGHVSLFWYQQALGQGPEFLTYFQNEAQLDKSGLPSDRFFAERPEGSVSTLKIQRTQQEDSAVYLCASSSGRGLREQYFGPGTRLTVT.

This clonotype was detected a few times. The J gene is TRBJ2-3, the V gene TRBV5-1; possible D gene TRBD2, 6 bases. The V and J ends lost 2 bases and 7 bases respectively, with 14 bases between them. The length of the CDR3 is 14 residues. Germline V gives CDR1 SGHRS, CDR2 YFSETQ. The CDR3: CASSFGRGGNTQYF. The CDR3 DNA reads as TGCGCCAGCAGCTTTGGACGGGGCGGGAATACGCAGTATTTT.